These 9 T cell receptor beta chains share one sample of origin, sequenced in a study of CXCR3-negative and CXCR3-positive naive CD8 T cells (dated by TCRdb to between 2017 and 2020). The research as a whole found: TRB CDR3s from CXCR3-positive naive cells showed higher hydrophobicity (lower Kidera factor 4), lower energy, and higher strength and volume indices than CXCR3-negative naive cells.

Sequencing used a NextSeq 550. The Human TCR Profiling Kit (MiLaboratory) was used to prepare UMI-labeled 5' RACE TRB cDNA libraries. Reprocessed by TCRdb, the reads give a single entry per CDR3 protein sequence, without DNA. The sample's own table lists 150,000 or so distinct CDR3 sequences. The ten most abundant clones make up about 0.48% of the sample. These TCRs' antigens remain unknown. Sequencing input: naive CXCR3+ CD8+ T cells from blood. The meaning of the sample's cell subset or site label: CD45RO-CCR7+CD27+CD95- naive CD8+ T cells expressing CXCR3 (TNR3+). The receptors come from a human donor in good health. Some clones in this sample may be carry-over from other donors' samples.

The V and J genes are TRBV6-2 or TRBV6-3 and TRBJ1-5; TCRdb's D call, TRBD1, is unchecked because there is no DNA. From germline, CDR1 is MNHEY and CDR2 SVGEGT. The CDR3 spans 15 residues. CDR3 residues: CASSYGHRGNQPQHF.

The rearrangement links TRBV19 to TRBJ1-5. Looked up from germline, CDR1 is LNHDA and CDR2 is SQIVND (reference sequence). This CDR3 spans 16 amino acids. The CDR3 protein is CASSIDEGLGNQPQHF.

The CDR3 spells CASSPNGVKPYEQYF. The chain couples TRBV9 to TRBJ2-7. The CDR3 totals 15 residues. Germline CDR1 SGDLS, CDR2 YYNGEE.

The V and J genes are TRBV27 and TRBJ2-7; the TCRdb call, TRBD1, lacks DNA for checking. There are 16 residues in the CDR3. In germline, CDR1 is MNHEY, CDR2 SMNVEV (reference sequence). CDR3 sequence reads: CASSLSGGQGGYEQYF.

The genes are TRBV4-2 and TRBJ2-3; absent DNA, TCRdb's TRBD2 call cannot be checked. The CDR3 length is 18 residues. Germline CDR1 and CDR2: LGHNA and YNFKEQ. The CDR3 region is CASSQEPSSGGRTDTQYF.

V is TRBV28 and J is TRBJ2-3; TCRdb picks TRBD2, but there is no DNA to check that call. The CDR3 covers 13 residues. Germline CDR1 MDHEN, CDR2 SYDVKM. The CDR3 protein is CASRSGGPDTQYF.

V and J are TRBV2 and TRBJ2-1. Germline CDR1 and CDR2: SNHLY and FYNNEI. The CDR3 has 16 amino acids. The CDR3: CASSYSGRDSYNEQFF.

The V gene is TRBV5-1, the J gene TRBJ1-1; TCRdb's D call of TRBD1 is untestable without DNA. The CDR3 is 13 residues long. The germline gives CDR1 SGHRS, CDR2 YFSETQ. This chain's CDR3 is CASSLGGSTEAFF.

The chain couples TRBV7-8 to TRBJ1-1. Germline V lookup: CDR1 SGHVS, CDR2 FQNEAQ. The CDR3 has 17 residues. The CDR3 is CASSSDVGWGMNTEAFF.